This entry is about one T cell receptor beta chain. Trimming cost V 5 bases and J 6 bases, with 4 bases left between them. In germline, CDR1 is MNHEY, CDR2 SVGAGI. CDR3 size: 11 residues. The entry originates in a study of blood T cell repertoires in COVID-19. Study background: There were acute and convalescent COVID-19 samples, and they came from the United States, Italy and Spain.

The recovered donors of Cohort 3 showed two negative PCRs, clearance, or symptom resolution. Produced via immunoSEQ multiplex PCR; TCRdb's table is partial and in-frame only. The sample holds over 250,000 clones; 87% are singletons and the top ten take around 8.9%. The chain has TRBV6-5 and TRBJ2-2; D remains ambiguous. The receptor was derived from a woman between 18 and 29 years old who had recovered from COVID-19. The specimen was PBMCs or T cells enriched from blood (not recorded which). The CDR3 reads CASSRAGELFF. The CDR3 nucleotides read TGTGCCAGCAGTCGGGCCGGGGAGCTGTTTTTT.